The T cell receptor beta chain under discussion was sequenced for a study of T-cell memory formation after mild COVID-19. General observations from the study: Those CD4+ clones that contracted were mainly in CM and EM (CD8+ ones in EMRA). Certain responding clones were present in pre-infection memory, suggesting participation of cross-reactive memory. Whether day 37 second-wave clones are SARS-CoV-2-specific was not confirmed.

This CDR3 is built from 17 residues. CDR1 and CDR2 from the germline V gene are SGDLS and YYNGEE. Trimming took 4 bases from V and 2 from J, leaving 21 bases between them. Each CDR3 protein gets one entry after TCRdb re-called the 5' RACE reads with MiXCR. The repertoire holds more than 350,000 distinct CDR3 sequences, with 16% as singletons. A word on this clonotype: Its antigen remains unidentified.

Sequencing was performed on PBMCs or a T cell subset sorted from them (not recorded which). The chain recombines TRBV9 with TRBJ1-2; TRBD1 might be the D (6 bases). The source is a man in his late teens or twenties who had mild COVID-19 (a few samples of this study predate the infection). Cell type and time point are not known. The CDR3 reads CASSLEGSGAENYGYTF. CDR3 coding DNA: TGTGCCAGCAGCCTAGAGGGCTCGGGGGCAGAAAACTATGGCTACACCTTC.